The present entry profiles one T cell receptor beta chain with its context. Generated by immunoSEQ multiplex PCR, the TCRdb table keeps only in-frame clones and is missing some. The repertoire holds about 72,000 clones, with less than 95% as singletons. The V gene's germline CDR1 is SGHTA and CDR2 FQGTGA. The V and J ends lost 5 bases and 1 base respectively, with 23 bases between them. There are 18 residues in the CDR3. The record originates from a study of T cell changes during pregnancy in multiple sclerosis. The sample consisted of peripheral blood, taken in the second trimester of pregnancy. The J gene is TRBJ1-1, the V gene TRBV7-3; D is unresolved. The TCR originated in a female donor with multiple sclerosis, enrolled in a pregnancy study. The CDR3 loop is CASSPFGSQSRKNTEAFF. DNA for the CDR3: TGTGCCAGCAGCCCTTTTGGTAGCCAGAGCCGGAAGAACACTGAAGCTTTCTTT.